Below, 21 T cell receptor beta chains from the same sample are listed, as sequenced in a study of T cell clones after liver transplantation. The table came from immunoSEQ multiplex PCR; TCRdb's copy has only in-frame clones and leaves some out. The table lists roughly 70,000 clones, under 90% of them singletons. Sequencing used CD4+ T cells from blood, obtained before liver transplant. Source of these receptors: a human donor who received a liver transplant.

The CDR3 loop reads CASSRDGVYNEQFF. The CDR3 region has the DNA TGTGCCAGCAGCCGGGACGGTGTCTACAATGAGCAGTTCTTC. The chain couples TRBV11-2 to TRBJ2-1; D possibly matches TRBD1 or TRBD2 (5 bases each). CDR1 is SGHAT and CDR2 is FQNNGV in the germline V gene. Trimming shortened V by 5 bases and J by 3 bases, and 11 bases separated the two germline ends. This CDR3 is built from 14 residues.

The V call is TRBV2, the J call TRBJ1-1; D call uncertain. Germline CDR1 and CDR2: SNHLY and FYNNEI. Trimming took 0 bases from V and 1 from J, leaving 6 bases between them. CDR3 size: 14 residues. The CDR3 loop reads CASSEAPANTEAFF. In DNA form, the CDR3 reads TGTGCCAGCAGTGAAGCCCCAGCGAACACTGAAGCTTTCTTT.

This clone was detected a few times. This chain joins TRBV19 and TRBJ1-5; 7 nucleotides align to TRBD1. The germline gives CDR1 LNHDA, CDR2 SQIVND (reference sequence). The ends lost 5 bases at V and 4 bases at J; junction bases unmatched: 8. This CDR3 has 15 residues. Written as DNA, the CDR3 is TGTGCCAGTAGTGCCTACAGGGGTGGAAATCAGCCCCAGCATTTT. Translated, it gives CASSAYRGGNQPQHF.

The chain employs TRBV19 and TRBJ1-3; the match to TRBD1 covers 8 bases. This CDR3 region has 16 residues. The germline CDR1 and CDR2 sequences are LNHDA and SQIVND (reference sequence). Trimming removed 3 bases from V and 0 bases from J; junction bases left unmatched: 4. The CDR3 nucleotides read TGTGCCAGTAGTATTTGGACAGGGCACTCTGGAAACACCATATATTTT. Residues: CASSIWTGHSGNTIYF.

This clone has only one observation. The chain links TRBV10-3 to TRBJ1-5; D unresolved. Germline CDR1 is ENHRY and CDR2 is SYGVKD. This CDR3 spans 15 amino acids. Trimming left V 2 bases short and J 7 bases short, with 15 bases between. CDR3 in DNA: TGTGCCATCAGTGAGCAAGGTCCTGCGGGGCAGCCCCAGCATTTT. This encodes CAISEQGPAGQPQHF.

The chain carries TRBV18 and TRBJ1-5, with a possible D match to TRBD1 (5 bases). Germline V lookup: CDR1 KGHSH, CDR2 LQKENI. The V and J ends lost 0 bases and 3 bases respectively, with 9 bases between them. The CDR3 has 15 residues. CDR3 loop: CASSPPGGVNQPQHF. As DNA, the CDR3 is TGTGCCAGCTCACCACCGGGGGGAGTCAATCAGCCCCAGCATTTT.

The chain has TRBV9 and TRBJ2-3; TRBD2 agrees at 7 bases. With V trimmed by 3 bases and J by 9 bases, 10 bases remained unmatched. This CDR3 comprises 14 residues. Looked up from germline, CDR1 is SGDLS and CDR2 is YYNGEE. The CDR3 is CASSARWDYETQYF. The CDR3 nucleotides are TGTGCCAGCAGCGCCCGCTGGGACTATGAAACGCAGTATTTT.

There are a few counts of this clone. The CDR3 sequence: CASSLPGLASNEQFF. The CDR3 DNA is TGTGCCAGCAGTCTTCCCGGGTTGGCGAGCAATGAGCAGTTCTTC. The chain carries TRBV28 and TRBJ2-1; D is unclear. V lost 5 bases and J 6 bases, leaving 17 bases between the germline ends. CDR3 length: 15 residues. Germline V gene data show CDR1 as MDHEN and CDR2 as SYDVKM.

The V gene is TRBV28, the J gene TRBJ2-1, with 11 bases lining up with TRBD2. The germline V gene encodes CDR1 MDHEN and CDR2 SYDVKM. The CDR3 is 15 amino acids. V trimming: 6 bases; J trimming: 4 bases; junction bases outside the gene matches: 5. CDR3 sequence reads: CASSPGTSGYNEQFF. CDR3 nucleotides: TGTGCCAGCAGCCCCGGGACTAGCGGTTACAATGAGCAGTTCTTC.

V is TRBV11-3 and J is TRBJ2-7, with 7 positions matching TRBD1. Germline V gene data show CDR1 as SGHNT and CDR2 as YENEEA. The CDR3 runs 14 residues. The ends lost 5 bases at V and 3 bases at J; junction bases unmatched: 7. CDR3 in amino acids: CASSPTGANYEQYF. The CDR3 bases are TGTGCCAGCAGCCCAACAGGGGCGAACTACGAGCAGTACTTC.

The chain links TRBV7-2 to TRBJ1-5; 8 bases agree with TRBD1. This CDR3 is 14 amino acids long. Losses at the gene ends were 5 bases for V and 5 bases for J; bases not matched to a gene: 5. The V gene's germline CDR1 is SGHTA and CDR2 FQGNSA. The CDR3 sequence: CASSPSTGDQPQHF. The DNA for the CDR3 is TGTGCCAGCAGCCCCTCGACAGGGGATCAGCCCCAGCATTTT.

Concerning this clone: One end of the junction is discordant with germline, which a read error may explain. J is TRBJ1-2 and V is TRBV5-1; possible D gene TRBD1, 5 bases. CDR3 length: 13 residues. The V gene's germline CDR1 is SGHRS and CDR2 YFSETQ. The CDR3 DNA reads TGCGCCAGCAGCCTGGGCTCGGCGGGACCATCTATCTTC. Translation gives CASSLGSAGPSIF.

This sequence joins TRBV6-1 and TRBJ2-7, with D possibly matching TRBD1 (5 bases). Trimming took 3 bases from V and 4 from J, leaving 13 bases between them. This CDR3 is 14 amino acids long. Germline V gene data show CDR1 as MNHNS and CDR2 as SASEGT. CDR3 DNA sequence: TGTGCCAGCAGTGACAGGGTTAAGAGATACGAGCAGTACTTC. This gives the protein CASSDRVKRYEQYF.

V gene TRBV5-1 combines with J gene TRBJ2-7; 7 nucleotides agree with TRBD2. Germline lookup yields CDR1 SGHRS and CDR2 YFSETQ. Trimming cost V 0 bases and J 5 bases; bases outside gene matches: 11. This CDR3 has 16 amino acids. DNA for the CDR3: TGCGCCAGCAGCTTGGGGGGTTCGGCGGGAGTCCACGAGCAGTACTTC. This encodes CASSLGGSAGVHEQYF.

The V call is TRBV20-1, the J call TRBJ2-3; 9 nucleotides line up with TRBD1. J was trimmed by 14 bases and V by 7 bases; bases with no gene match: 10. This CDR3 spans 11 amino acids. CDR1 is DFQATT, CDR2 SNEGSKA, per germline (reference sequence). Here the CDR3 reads CSEQGALRGYF. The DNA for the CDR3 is TGCAGTGAACAGGGGGCCCTCAGAGGGTATTTT.

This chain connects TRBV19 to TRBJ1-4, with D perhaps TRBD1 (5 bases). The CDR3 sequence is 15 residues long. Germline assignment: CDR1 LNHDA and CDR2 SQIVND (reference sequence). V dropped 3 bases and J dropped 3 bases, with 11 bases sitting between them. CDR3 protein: CASSIRQGANEKLFF. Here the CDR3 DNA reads TGTGCCAGTAGTATCCGGCAGGGTGCTAATGAAAAACTGTTTTTT.

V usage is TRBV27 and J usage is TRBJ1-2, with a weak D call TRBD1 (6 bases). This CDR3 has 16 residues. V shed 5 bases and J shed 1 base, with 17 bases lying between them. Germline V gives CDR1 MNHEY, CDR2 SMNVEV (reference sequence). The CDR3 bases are TGTGCCAGCAGTCCCCAGGGGCCAGCAATTAACTATGGCTACACCTTC. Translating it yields CASSPQGPAINYGYTF.

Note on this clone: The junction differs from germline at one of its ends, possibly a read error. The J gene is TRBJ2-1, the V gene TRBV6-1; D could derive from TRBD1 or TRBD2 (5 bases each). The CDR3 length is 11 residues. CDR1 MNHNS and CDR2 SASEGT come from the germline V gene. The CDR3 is CASRGTARLVF. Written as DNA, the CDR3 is TGTGCCAGCAGGGGGACCGCGCGGCTGGTCTTC.

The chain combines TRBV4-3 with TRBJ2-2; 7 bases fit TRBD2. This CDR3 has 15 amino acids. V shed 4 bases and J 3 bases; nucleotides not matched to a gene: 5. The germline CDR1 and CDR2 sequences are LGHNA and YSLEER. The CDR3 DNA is TGCGCCAGCAGCCCTAGACTAGCACACACCGGGGAGCTGTTTTTT. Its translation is CASSPRLAHTGELFF.

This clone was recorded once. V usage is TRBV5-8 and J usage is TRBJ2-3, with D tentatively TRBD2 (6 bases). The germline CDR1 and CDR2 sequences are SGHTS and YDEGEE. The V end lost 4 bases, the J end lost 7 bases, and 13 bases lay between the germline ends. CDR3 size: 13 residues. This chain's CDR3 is CASSPSGVHTQYF. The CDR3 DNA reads TGTGCCAGCAGCCCCTCGGGAGTCCATACGCAGTATTTT.

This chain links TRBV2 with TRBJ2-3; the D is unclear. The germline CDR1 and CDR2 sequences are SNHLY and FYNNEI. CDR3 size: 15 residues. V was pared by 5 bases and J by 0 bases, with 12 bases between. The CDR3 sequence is CASSWSEPSTDTQYF. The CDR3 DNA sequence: TGTGCCAGCAGTTGGTCGGAGCCAAGCACAGATACGCAGTATTTT.